A single TCR beta chain is shown here with its context. Its antigen is currently unknown. The sample is drawn from a study of STAT3 mutations in large granular lymphocyte leukemia. Study conclusions and caveats: All newly emerging clones after therapy were STAT3 wild type. Some patients had dominant TCR clones larger than their STAT3 mutant burden. Persisting codominant clonotypes may have hidden a small pathogenic clone. In T-cell large granular lymphocyte leukemia, about half of patients showed multiple immunodominant subclonotypes.

The V end was cut by 0 bases, the J end by 9 bases, with 7 bases between. This CDR3 is 11 amino acids long. Germline CDR1 and CDR2: SGHRS and YFSETQ. The data were produced by immunoSEQ multiplex PCR, yet TCRdb's version contains in-frame clones alone and is incomplete. The repertoire has approximately 4,300 clones, 45% to 55% of them found once; the top ten carry approximately 80%. The sequenced sample consisted of peripheral blood mononuclear cells. The chain couples TRBV5-1 to TRBJ2-7, with unresolved D. The TCR sequence derives from a man aged 55-75 years with T-cell large granular lymphocyte leukemia. Some clones in this sample may be carry-over from other donors' samples. The CDR3 nucleotides are TGCGCCAGCAGCTTGGCTGCCGGGCAGTACGTC. Encoded protein: CASSLAAGQYV.